This record covers a single T cell receptor (beta chain). A TCRbeta library incorporating unique molecular identifiers was prepared. TCRdb reprocessed the PCR reads via MiXCR and lists one record per CDR3 protein. In the table there are around 92,000 distinct CDR3 sequences, less than 15% of which are singletons. This sample is part of a study of T-cell reconstitution after alpha-beta-depleted transplantation in children. The CDR3 is 12 amino acids. CDR1 and CDR2 (germline): ENHRY, SYGVKD. The gene calls are TRBV10-3 and TRBJ1-1, with D perhaps TRBD1 (6 bases). Material: PBMCs from the stem cell graft donor, obtained from the stem cell graft. This sequence originates from a human donor who donated a stem cell graft to a child with inherited bone marrow failure. CDR3 DNA: TGTGCTATAAGGGGGACGAACACTGAAGCTTTCTTT. It yields the protein CAIRGTNTEAFF.